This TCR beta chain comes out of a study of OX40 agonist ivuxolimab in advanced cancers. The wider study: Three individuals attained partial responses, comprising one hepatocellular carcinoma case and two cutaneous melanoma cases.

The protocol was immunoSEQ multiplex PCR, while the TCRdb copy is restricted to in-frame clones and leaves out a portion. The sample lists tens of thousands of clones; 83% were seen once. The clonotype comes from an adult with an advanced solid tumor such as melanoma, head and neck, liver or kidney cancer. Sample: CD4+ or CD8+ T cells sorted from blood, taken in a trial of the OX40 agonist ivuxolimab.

The CDR3 loop is CASRGRQGSNQPQHF. CDR3 DNA sequence: TGTGCCAGCAGGGGGCGACAGGGGAGCAATCAGCCCCAGCATTTT. V usage is TRBV6-1 and J usage is TRBJ1-5; 8 bases fit TRBD1. Germline V CDR1 and CDR2: MNHNS, SASEGT. V gave up 6 bases and J gave up 1 base; unmatched junction bases: 5. This CDR3 comprises 15 residues.